This T cell receptor beta chain was documented in a study of CD8 T cells in ankylosing spondylitis. Study-level results: For ankylosing spondylitis blood, a TCR beta motif of several highly homologous variants appeared characteristic.

A single count supports this clonotype. What it binds is unknown. This CDR3 comprises 11 residues. Construction of TCR beta libraries was performed using quantitative 5'-RACE with molecular barcodes. MiXCR was run by TCRdb on the 5' RACE reads, yielding one entry per CDR3 protein. This sample carries nearly 350,000 distinct CDR3 sequences, about 15% of them seen once, and the ten largest clones take about 1.1%. Material: blood, either unsorted or a sorted T cell fraction (not recorded which). J is TRBJ2-7 and V is TRBV21-1. TRBV21-1 is a recognized pseudogene. The receptor's source is a male donor with ankylosing spondylitis or in good health (not recorded which). CDR3 sequence reads: CASSKAGEQYF. The CDR3 DNA follows: TGTGCCAGCAGCAAAGCGGGGGAGCAGTACTTC.